This entry is about one T cell receptor (beta chain). Its antigen is still unknown. This CDR3 contains 14 residues. CDR1 is LNHDA, CDR2 SQIVND, per germline (reference sequence). V lost 6 bases and J 6 bases, leaving 17 bases between the germline ends. The data originate from a study of T-cell reconstitution after alpha-beta-depleted transplantation in children. Study-wide results and caveats: From surviving recipient T cells and thymic progenitors came the high day-60 TCRbeta diversity observed in some patients. Roughly two months post-transplant, alpha-beta T cells reportedly originated from several hundred graft clones that had expanded.

Unique molecular identifiers featured in how the TCRbeta library was prepared. TCRdb re-called the PCR reads through MiXCR, storing one row per CDR3 protein. The sample records 200,000 to 250,000 distinct CDR3 sequences, approximately 8.9% being singletons. The source of this sequence is a male patient between 5 and 17 years old who had a stem cell transplant for acute lymphoblastic leukemia, so the T cells may come from the graft donor. This sequence joins TRBV19 and TRBJ1-1; weak D call: TRBD1 (6 bases). The material sequenced was PBMCs, mostly from graft donor cells, taken 180 days after TCRalphabeta/CD19-depleted stem cell transplant. CDR3 in DNA: TGTGCCAGTAGAGTGGGACAAACAACCCCTGAAGCTTTCTTT. Translation: CASRVGQTTPEAFF.